This is a list of T cell receptor beta chains from one sample in a study of T cells expressing NK-cell markers. For each CDR3 protein, TCRdb gives one entry from its re-call of the 5' RACE reads, without DNA. The sample spans about 460,000 distinct CDR3 sequences; the ten largest clones claim over 1.1%. The sample was blood T cells: a sorted CD56 or NKG2C T cell subset, CD4+ or CD8+ T cells, or bulk PBMC T cells (not recorded which). The source is a woman aged 45-60 years in good health. Both conserved end residues are part of each CDR3.

TRBJ2-1 | TRBV24-1 | CATSPLGSGRVDEQFF
TRBJ1-1 | TRBV3-1 | CASSPGTGPSAFF
TRBJ1-2 | TRBV3-1 | CASSQGNYGYTF
TRBJ2-1 | TRBV3-1 | CASSLNGGKPYNEQFF
TRBJ1-5 | TRBV20-1 | CSAPRGWGQPQHF
TRBJ1-3 | TRBV2 | CASTVFRAHSGNTIYF
TRBJ2-1 | TRBV6-5 | CASRSETSGRHNEQFF
TRBJ2-4 | TRBV5-1 | CASSPPGTGVIQYF
TRBJ2-5 | TRBV5-1 | CASSLNSGHQETQYF
TRBJ2-1 | TRBV12-3/TRBV12-4 | CASSLGRVNEQFF
TRBJ2-1 | TRBV6-1 | CASGADLGYNEQFF
TRBJ1-4 | TRBV15 | CATSPDRGLEKLFF
TRBJ2-7 | TRBV25-1 | CASSEGGIHEQYF
TRBJ1-1 | TRBV5-1 | CASSLADGMNTEAFF
TRBJ2-1 | TRBV10-3 | CAISEYSGFEQFF
TRBJ2-5 | TRBV10-3 | CAIGPGGETQYF
TRBJ2-5 | TRBV30 | CAWSPNEETQYF
TRBJ2-1 | TRBV6-1 | CASSASFHNEQFF
TRBJ1-1 | TRBV28 | CASSPRTQNTEAFF
TRBJ2-1 | TRBV4-2 | CASSTREDNEQFF